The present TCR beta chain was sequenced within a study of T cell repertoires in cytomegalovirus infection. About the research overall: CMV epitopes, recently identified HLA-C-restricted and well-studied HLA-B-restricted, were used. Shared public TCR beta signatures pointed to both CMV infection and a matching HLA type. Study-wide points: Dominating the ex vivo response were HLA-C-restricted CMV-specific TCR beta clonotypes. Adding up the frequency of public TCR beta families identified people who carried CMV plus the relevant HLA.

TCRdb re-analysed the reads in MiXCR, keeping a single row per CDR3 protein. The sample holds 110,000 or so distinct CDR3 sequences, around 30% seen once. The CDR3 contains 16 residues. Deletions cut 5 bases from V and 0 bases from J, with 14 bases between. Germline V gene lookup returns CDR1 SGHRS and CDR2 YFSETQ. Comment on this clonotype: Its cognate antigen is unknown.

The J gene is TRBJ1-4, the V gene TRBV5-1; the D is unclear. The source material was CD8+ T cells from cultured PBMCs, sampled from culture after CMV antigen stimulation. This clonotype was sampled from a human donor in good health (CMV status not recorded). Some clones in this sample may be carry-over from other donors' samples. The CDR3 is CASRPIWTTTNEKLFF. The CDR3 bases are TGCGCCAGCAGACCGATTTGGACTACAACTAATGAAAAACTGTTTTTT.